These 21 T cell receptor beta chains originate from one sample sequenced in a study of cytomegalovirus exposure and HLA in healthy donors. PCR involved 60 Vbeta and 13 Jbeta primers. Assay: immunoSEQ multiplex PCR; the TCRdb copy retains only in-frame clones and omits some. In the table there are 90,000 to 150,000 clones, roughly 63% of which are singletons. Sequences were obtained from PBMCs. These receptors all stem from a man aged 40-50 years in good health and CMV-seropositive.

CDR3 coding DNA: TGTGCCAGCAGCGCACGGACAGGGGGCCTAGTCACCGGGGAGCTGTTTTTT. It specifies CASSARTGGLVTGELFF. The chain carries TRBV9 and TRBJ2-2, with 11 nucleotides matching TRBD1. Germline trimming cut 3 bases from V and 4 bases from J; bases unmatched to any gene: 8. The CDR3 is 17 residues long. CDR1 is SGDLS and CDR2 is YYNGEE in the germline V gene.

This clone was seen a handful of times. The chain employs TRBV10-3 and TRBJ1-1; possible D gene TRBD1, 6 bases. V was cut by 10 bases and J by 0 bases, with 15 bases left in between. The germline V gene has CDR1 ENHRY and CDR2 SYGVKD. The CDR3 extends over 14 amino acids. In DNA, the CDR3 is TGTGCCACCGAGGAACAGGGAATGAACACTGAAGCTTTCTTT. Amino acid sequence: CATEEQGMNTEAFF.

The chain carries TRBV19 and TRBJ2-6; 7 positions agree with TRBD1. With 8 bases clipped from V and 0 bases from J, the junction kept 4 bases outside the gene matches. This CDR3 is built from 15 residues. Germline V gene sequence: CDR1 LNHDA, CDR2 SQIVND (reference sequence). CDR3 sequence: CASGQALSGANVLTF. In nucleotides, the CDR3 is TGTGCCAGTGGACAGGCCCTCTCTGGGGCCAACGTCCTGACTTTC.

This clone was seen once. The chain employs TRBV20-1 and TRBJ1-2; tentative D call: TRBD1 (5 bases). The CDR3 is made up of 11 amino acids. The V end was cut by 6 bases, the J end by 7 bases, with 12 bases between. The germline gives CDR1 DFQATT, CDR2 SNEGSKA (reference sequence). The CDR3 region has the DNA TGCAGTGCCTTTCAGGGAGGTGGCTACACCTTC. Amino acids: CSAFQGGGYTF.

The chain carries TRBV7-9 and TRBJ1-3; possibly TRBD1 for D (6 bases). CDR3 size: 16 residues. Germline V lookup: CDR1 SEHNR, CDR2 FQNEAQ (reference sequence). Trimming took 3 bases from V and 4 from J, leaving 16 bases between them. The CDR3 spells CASSFSGGPEGNTIYF. The CDR3 DNA reads TGTGCCAGCAGCTTCAGCGGGGGGCCTGAAGGAAACACCATATATTTT. Full variable domain (remainder filled in from reference TRBV7-9 and TRBJ1-3): DTGVSQNPRHKITKRGQNVTFRCDPISEHNRLYWYRQTLGQGPEFLTYFQNEAQLEKSRLLSDRFSAERPKGSFSTLEIQRTEQGDSAMYLCASSFSGGPEGNTIYFGEGSWLTVV.

The gene calls are TRBV10-3 and TRBJ2-3; D might be TRBD2 (5 bases). Trimming stripped 0 bases from V and 3 bases from J, with 13 bases between. The CDR3 length is 16 residues. Germline V gives CDR1 ENHRY, CDR2 SYGVKD. CDR3 nucleotides: TGTGCCATCAGTGAGTCGTACGGGGTCCGGACAGATACGCAGTATTTT. Translation gives CAISESYGVRTDTQYF.

The chain employs TRBV5-1 and TRBJ1-1; tentatively, D is TRBD1 (5 bases). The V gene lost 3 bases and the J gene lost 6 bases, with 18 bases spanning the gap. The CDR3 consists of 15 residues. Looked up from germline, CDR1 is SGHRS and CDR2 is YFSETQ. The CDR3: CASSWMAGLESEAFF. The DNA for the CDR3 is TGCGCCAGCAGCTGGATGGCGGGGCTGGAGTCTGAAGCTTTCTTT.

The chain employs TRBV6-1 and TRBJ1-6, with D perhaps matching TRBD1 (5 bases). This CDR3 contains 14 residues. The germline V gene encodes CDR1 MNHNS and CDR2 SASEGT. The V end was cut by 5 bases, the J end by 9 bases, with 14 bases between. Written as DNA, the CDR3 is TGTGCCAGCAGTAGAGCCCAGGGTTTTTCACCCCTCCACTTT. This sequence encodes CASSRAQGFSPLHF.

In DNA form, the CDR3 reads TGTGCCAGTAGTATAGTGTACGGTAGCGGGCTGTCCTACGAGCAGTACTTC. Its translation: CASSIVYGSGLSYEQYF. The V and J genes are TRBV19 and TRBJ2-7, with TRBD2 matching 7 bases. The CDR3 runs 17 residues. Germline values: CDR1 LNHDA, CDR2 SQIVND (reference sequence). After removal of 1 base from V and 1 base from J, the junction contained 10 bases not matched to a gene.

The J gene is TRBJ1-2, the V gene TRBV15, with 9 bases aligning to TRBD1. V dropped 0 bases and J dropped 2; count of bases not matched to a gene: 1. Germline V gives CDR1 LNHNV, CDR2 YYDKDF (reference sequence). This CDR3 has 15 residues. This CDR3 is CATSREGQGNYGYTF. In DNA, the CDR3 is TGTGCCACCAGCAGAGAGGGACAGGGCAACTATGGCTACACCTTC. The full variable domain, in which reference TRBV15 and TRBJ1-2 provide the parts outside the CDR3, is DAMVIQNPRYQVTQFGKPVTLSCSQTLNHNVMYWYQQKSSQAPKLLFHYYDKDFNNEADTPDNFQSRRPNTSFCFLDIRSPGLGDTAMYLCATSREGQGNYGYTFGSGTRLTVV.

A note on this clone: The CDR3 does not close with the conserved phenylalanine or tryptophan, likely indicating a read error. Here the CDR3 DNA reads TGTGCCAGCAGTTATGGGGGCAGAAGCAATCAGCCCCAGCATCTT. Protein: CASSYGGRSNQPQHL. The chain joins TRBV6-6 to TRBJ1-5; the D gene is possibly TRBD1 (6 bases). The V end lost 3 bases, the J end lost 1 base, and 10 bases lay between the germline ends. The CDR3 runs to 15 residues. Per germline, CDR1 MNHNY and CDR2 SVGAGI (reference sequence).

The rearrangement links TRBV5-1 to TRBJ2-6; 7 bases agree with TRBD1. The CDR3 covers 16 residues. Unmatched junction bases numbered 8, after V lost 5 bases and J lost 3 bases. The germline CDR1 and CDR2 sequences are SGHRS and YFSETQ. The CDR3 reads CASRSTTGDGANVLTF. CDR3 in DNA: TGCGCCAGCAGATCCACCACAGGGGATGGGGCCAACGTCCTGACTTTC. Full variable domain (rest looked up from reference TRBV5-1 and TRBJ2-6): KAGVTQTPRYLIKTRGQQVTLSCSPISGHRSVSWYQQTPGQGLQFLFEYFSETQRNKGNFPGRFSGRQFSNSRSEMNVSTLELGDSALYLCASRSTTGDGANVLTFGAGSRLTVL.

This clone was seen a handful of times. The chain employs TRBV7-2 and TRBJ2-1, with D unclear. The germline gives CDR1 SGHTA, CDR2 FQGNSA. This CDR3 has 11 residues. V lost 3 bases and J lost 13, with 10 bases in between. The CDR3 loop is CASSFVQKQFF. In DNA, the CDR3 is TGTGCCAGCAGCTTTGTCCAAAAACAGTTCTTC.

The gene calls are TRBV6-4 and TRBJ2-3; TRBD2 might be the D (7 bases). V was shortened by 7 bases and J by 5 bases, with 22 bases between the two germline ends. Germline V lookup: CDR1 MRHNA, CDR2 SNTAGT. The CDR3 sequence is 16 residues long. CDR3 sequence reads: CASIIEGSGGLDTQYF. Written as DNA, the CDR3 is TGTGCCAGCATCATTGAGGGTTCCGGGGGGCTAGATACGCAGTATTTT.

This clone was detected only a few times. The V call is TRBV4-1, the J call TRBJ2-7; TRBD1 is a possible D gene (6 bases). This CDR3 has 16 residues. Germline CDR1 reads MGHRA; CDR2 reads YSYEKL. Trimming cost V 1 base and J 3 bases, with 16 bases left between them. The CDR3 nucleotides read TGCGCCAGCAGCCAAGTAGCCACAGGGAATAACTACGAGCAGTACTTC. Its protein product is CASSQVATGNNYEQYF.

The chain is built from TRBV10-2 and TRBJ1-1, with D perhaps matching TRBD1 (6 bases). The germline V gene has CDR1 WSHSY and CDR2 SAAADI. V was shortened by 5 bases and J by 3 bases, with 10 bases between the two germline ends. The CDR3 covers 13 residues. CDR3 amino acids: CASSRDTYTEAFF. CDR3 sequence (DNA): TGCGCCAGCAGTAGGGACACCTACACTGAAGCTTTCTTT.

There are a few counts of this clone. This chain joins TRBV5-1 and TRBJ1-3, with D perhaps matching TRBD1 (5 bases). Germline V gene data show CDR1 as SGHRS and CDR2 as YFSETQ. The CDR3 spans 16 residues. Trimming shortened V by 0 bases and J by 0 bases, and 10 bases separated the two germline ends. Written as DNA, the CDR3 is TGCGCCAGCAGCTTGGGACAGTTAGGCTCTGGAAACACCATATATTTT. The encoded protein is CASSLGQLGSGNTIYF.

The rearrangement uses TRBV18 and TRBJ1-2; a weak D match, TRBD1 (6 bases). The V gene's germline CDR1 is KGHSH and CDR2 LQKENI. The CDR3 is made up of 15 amino acids. The V end lost 5 bases, the J end lost 3 bases, and 16 bases lay between the germline ends. The CDR3 sequence: CASSFTGGLDYGYTF. Written as DNA, the CDR3 is TGTGCCAGCTCATTCACGGGGGGCCTTGACTATGGCTACACCTTC.

The genes are TRBV29-1 and TRBJ1-2; D remains unclear. V was shortened by 6 bases and J by 2 bases, with 13 bases between the two germline ends. Germline CDR1 is SQVTM and CDR2 is ANQGSEA. CDR3 length: 13 amino acids. As DNA, the CDR3 is TGCAGCGTCCGCGCGCACGGGAACTATGGCTACACCTTC. Its translation: CSVRAHGNYGYTF. The whole variable domain, remainder taken from reference TRBV29-1 and TRBJ1-2, is SAVISQKPSRDICQRGTSLTIQCQVDSQVTMMFWYRQQPGQSLTLIATANQGSEATYESGFVIDKFPISRPNLTFSTLTVSNMSPEDSSIYLCSVRAHGNYGYTFGSGTRLTVV.

This clone was seen a handful of times. The V and J genes are TRBV9 and TRBJ2-1; weak D call: TRBD2 (5 bases). Germline lookup yields CDR1 SGDLS and CDR2 YYNGEE. The length of the CDR3 is 13 residues. With 0 bases removed from V and 7 bases from J, the gap between germline ends came to 8 bases. The CDR3 region is CASSVDGGNEQFF. CDR3 sequence (DNA): TGTGCCAGCAGCGTAGATGGCGGGAATGAGCAGTTCTTC.

The J gene is TRBJ1-2, the V gene TRBV19, with 7 bases fitting TRBD1. The CDR3 runs to 13 residues. Trimming cost V 6 bases and J 4 bases; bases outside gene matches: 5. Germline V lookup: CDR1 LNHDA, CDR2 SQIVND (reference sequence). The CDR3, as DNA: TGTGCCAGTAGACGGGGACAGACCTATGGCTACACCTTC. Its protein is CASRRGQTYGYTF.